This T cell receptor (beta chain) came from a study of identifying expanded T cells in peripheral blood. Study conclusions and caveats: Roughly 2-week clone count variance significantly increased as total template count grew.

Comments on this clone: Its antigen is still unknown.

TCRdb keeps only in-frame clones here, not all; method: immunoSEQ multiplex PCR. The table includes under 100,000 clones, about 85% detected once. The V and J ends lost 5 bases and 8 bases, in that order; junction bases with no gene match: 6. The CDR3 extends over 14 amino acids. Germline-derived CDR1 and CDR2 are LNHDA and SQIVND (reference sequence). The sequence was collected from a person aged 18-70 years in good health. Sequences were obtained from blood. The chain has TRBV19 and TRBJ1-4; 9 nucleotides align to TRBD1. The CDR3: CASSGGQGEEKLFF. As DNA, the CDR3 is TGTGCCAGTAGTGGGGGACAGGGAGAGGAAAAACTGTTTTTT.